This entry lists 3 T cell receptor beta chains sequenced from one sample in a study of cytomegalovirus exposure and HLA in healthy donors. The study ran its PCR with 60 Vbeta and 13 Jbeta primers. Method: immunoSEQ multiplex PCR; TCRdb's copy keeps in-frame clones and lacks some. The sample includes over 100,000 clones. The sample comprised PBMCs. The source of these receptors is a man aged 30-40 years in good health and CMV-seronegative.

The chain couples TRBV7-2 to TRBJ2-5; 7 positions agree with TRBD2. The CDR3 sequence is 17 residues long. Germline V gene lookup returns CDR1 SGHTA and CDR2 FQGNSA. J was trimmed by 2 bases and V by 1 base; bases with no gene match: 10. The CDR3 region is CASSLVGRASGQETQYF. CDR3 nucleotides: TGTGCCAGCAGCTTAGTCGGCCGGGCTAGCGGTCAAGAGACCCAGTACTTC.

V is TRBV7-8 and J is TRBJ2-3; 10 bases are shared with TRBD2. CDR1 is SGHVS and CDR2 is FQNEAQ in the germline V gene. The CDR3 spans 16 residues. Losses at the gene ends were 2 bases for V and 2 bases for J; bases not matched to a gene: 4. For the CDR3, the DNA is TGTGCCAGCAGCTTACAAGCGGGGGGGATCACAGATACGCAGTATTTT. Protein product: CASSLQAGGITDTQYF. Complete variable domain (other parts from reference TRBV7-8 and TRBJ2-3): GAGVSQSPRYKVAKRGQDVALRCDPISGHVSLFWYQQALGQGPEFLTYFQNEAQLDKSGLPSDRFFAERPEGSVSTLKIQRTQQEDSAVYLCASSLQAGGITDTQYFGPGTRLTVL.

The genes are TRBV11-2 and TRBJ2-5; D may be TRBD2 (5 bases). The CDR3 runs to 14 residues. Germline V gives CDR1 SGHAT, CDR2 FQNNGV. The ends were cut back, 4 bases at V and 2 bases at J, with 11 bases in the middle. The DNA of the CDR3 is TGTGCCAGCAGCTCCCGGGAACGTCAAGAGACCCAGTACTTC. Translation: CASSSRERQETQYF. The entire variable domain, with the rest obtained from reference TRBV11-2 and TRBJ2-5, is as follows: EAGVAQSPRYKIIEKRQSVAFWCNPISGHATLYWYQQILGQGPKLLIQFQNNGVVDDSQLPKDRFSAERLKGVDSTLKIQPAKLEDSAVYLCASSSRERQETQYFGPGTRLLVL.